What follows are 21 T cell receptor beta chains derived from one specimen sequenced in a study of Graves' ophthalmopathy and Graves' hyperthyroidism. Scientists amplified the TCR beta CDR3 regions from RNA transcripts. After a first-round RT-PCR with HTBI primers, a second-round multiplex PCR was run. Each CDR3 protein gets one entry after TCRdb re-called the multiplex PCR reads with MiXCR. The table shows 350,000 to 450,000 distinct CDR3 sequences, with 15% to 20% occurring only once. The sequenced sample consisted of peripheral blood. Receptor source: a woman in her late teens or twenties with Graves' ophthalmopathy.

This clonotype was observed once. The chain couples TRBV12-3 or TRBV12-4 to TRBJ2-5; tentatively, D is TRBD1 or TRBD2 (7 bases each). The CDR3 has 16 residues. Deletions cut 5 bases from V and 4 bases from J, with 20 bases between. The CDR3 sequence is CASSGRVRDSRETQYF. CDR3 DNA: TGTGCCAGCAGTGGGAGGGTTCGGGACAGTCGAGAGACCCAGTACTTC.

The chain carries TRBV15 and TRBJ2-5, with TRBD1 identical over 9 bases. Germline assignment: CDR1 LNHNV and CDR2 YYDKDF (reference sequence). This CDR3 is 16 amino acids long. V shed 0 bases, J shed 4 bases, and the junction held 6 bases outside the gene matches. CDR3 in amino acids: CATSRDPTGGGETQYF. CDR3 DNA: TGTGCCACCAGCAGAGACCCCACAGGGGGCGGAGAGACCCAGTACTTC.

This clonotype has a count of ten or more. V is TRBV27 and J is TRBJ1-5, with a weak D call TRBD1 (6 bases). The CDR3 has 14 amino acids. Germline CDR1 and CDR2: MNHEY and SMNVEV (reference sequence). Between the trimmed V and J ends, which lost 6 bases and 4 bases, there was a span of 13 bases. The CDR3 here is CASRRDQGNQPQHF. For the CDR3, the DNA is TGTGCCAGCAGGCGAGATCAGGGGAATCAGCCCCAGCATTTT.

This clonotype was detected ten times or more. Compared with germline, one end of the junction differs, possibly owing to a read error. Here the CDR3 reads CASGRGVF. The DNA of the CDR3 is TGTGCCTCCGGCCGAGGGGTCTTC. The chain joins TRBV2 to TRBJ2-4; D is tentatively TRBD1 or TRBD2 (5 bases each). The CDR3 sequence is 8 residues long. Per the germline V gene, CDR1 is SNHLY and CDR2 is FYNNEI.

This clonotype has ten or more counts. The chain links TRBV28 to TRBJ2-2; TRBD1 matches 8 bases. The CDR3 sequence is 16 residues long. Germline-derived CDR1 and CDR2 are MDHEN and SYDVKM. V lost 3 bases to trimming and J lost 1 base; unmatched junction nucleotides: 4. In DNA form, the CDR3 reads TGTGCCAGCAGTTTTTGGACAGGGCGGAACACCGGGGAGCTGTTTTTT. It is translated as CASSFWTGRNTGELFF.

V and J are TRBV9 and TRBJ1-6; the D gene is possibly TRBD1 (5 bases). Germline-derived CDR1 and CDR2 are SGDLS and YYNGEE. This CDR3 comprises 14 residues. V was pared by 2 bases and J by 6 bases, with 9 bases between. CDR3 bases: TGTGCCAGCAGCGTCGCGCAGGGTAATTCACCCCTCCACTTT. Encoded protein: CASSVAQGNSPLHF.

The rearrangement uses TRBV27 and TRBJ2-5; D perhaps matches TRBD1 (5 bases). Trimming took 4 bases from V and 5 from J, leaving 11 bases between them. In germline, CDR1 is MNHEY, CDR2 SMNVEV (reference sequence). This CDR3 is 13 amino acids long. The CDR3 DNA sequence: TGTGCCAGCAGTTCAGGGAATTTCGAGACCCAGTACTTC. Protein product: CASSSGNFETQYF.

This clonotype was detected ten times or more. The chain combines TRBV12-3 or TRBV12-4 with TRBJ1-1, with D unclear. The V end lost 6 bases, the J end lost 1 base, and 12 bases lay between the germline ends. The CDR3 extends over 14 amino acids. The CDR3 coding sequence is TGTGCCAGCAGGAGGGCTCTAACGAACACTGAAGCTTTCTTT. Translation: CASRRALTNTEAFF.

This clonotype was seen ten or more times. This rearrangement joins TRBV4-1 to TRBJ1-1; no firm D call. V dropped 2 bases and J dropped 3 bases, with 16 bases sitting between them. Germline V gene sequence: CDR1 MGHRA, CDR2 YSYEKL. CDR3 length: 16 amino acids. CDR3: CASSQRIRSWYTEAFF. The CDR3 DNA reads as TGCGCCAGCAGCCAACGGATACGGAGTTGGTACACTGAAGCTTTCTTT.

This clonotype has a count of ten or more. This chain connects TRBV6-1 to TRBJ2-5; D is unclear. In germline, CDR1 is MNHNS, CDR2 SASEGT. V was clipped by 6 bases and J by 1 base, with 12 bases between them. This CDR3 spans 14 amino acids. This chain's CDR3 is CASSLGRTQETQYF. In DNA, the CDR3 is TGTGCCAGCAGCCTCGGGCGGACCCAAGAGACCCAGTACTTC.

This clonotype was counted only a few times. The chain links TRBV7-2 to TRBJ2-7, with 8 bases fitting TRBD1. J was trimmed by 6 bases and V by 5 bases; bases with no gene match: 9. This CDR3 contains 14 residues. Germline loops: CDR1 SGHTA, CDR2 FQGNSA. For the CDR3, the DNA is TGTGCCAGCAGCCCCCAGGGGGCCGGGCCCGAGCAGTACTTC. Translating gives CASSPQGAGPEQYF.

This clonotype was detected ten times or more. CDR3 nucleotide sequence: TGTGCCAGCAGTGGGACTAGCGGGACCTACGAGCAGTACTTC. Protein product: CASSGTSGTYEQYF. The V call is TRBV12-3 or TRBV12-4, the J call TRBJ2-7, with 13 positions matching TRBD2. The CDR3 length is 14 residues. V shed 5 bases and J 2 bases; nucleotides not matched to a gene: 0.

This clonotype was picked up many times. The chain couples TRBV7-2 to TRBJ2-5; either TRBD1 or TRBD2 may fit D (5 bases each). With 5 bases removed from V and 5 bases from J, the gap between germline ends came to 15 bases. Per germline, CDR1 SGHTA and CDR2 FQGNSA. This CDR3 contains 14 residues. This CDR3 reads CASSPGPIVETQYF. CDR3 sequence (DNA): TGTGCCAGCAGCCCGGGACCGATAGTGGAGACCCAGTACTTC.

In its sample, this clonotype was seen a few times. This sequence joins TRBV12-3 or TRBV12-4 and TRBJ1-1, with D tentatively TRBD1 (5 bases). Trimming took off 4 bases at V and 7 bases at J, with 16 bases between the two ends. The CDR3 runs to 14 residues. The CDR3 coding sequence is TGTGCCAGCAGTTACTGGGGCGGAGAGGGTGAAGCTTTCTTT. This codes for CASSYWGGEGEAFF.

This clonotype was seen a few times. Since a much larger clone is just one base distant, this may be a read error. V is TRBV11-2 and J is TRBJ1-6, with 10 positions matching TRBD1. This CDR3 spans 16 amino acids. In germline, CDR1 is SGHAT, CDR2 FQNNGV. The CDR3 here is CASSLGDRGYNSSLHF. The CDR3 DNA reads TGTGCCAGCAGCTTAGGGGACAGGGGATATAATTCATCCCTCCACTTT.

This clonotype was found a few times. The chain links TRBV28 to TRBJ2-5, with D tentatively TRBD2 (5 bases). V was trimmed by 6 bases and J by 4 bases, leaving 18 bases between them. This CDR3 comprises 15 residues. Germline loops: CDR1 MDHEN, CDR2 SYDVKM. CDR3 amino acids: CASSPFESSVETQYF. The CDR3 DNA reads TGTGCCAGCAGCCCCTTTGAGAGTAGCGTAGAGACCCAGTACTTC.

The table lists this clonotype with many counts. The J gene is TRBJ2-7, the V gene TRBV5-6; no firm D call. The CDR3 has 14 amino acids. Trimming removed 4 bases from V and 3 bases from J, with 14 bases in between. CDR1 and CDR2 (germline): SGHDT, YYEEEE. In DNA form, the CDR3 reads TGTGCCAGCAGCGATGCGATGAAAGACTACGAGCAGTACTTC. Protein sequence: CASSDAMKDYEQYF.

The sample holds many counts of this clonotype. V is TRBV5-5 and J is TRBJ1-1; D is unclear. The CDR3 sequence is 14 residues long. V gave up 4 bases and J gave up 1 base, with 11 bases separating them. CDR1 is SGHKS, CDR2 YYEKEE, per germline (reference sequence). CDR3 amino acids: CASSERLANTEAFF. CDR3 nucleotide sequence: TGTGCCAGCAGCGAAAGACTTGCGAACACTGAAGCTTTCTTT.

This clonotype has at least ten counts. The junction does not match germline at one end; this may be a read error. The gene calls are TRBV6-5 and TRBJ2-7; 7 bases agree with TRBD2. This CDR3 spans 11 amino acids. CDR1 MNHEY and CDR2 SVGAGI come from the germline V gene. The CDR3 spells CASSYSGLTLF. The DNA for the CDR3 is TGTGCCAGCAGTTACTCGGGACTAACCTTATTC.

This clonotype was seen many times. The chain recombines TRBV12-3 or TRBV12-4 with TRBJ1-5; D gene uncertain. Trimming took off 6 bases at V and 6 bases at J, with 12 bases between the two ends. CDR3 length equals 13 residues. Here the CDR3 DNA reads TGTGCCAGCAGGGTAGACGACGGTCAGCCCCAGCATTTT. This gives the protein CASRVDDGQPQHF.

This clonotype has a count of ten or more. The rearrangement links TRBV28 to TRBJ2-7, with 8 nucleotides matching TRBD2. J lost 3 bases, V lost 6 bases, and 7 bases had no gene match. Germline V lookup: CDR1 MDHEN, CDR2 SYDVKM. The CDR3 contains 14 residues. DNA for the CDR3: TGTGCCAGCAGCTCAGGCGGGAGGATCTACGAGCAGTACTTC. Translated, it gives CASSSGGRIYEQYF.